These 21 T cell receptor beta chains came from one sample sequenced in a study of PD-L1 blockade in urothelial cancer. TCRdb's copy holds only in-frame clones and misses some; the assay was immunoSEQ multiplex PCR. Of 75,000 to 95,000 clones detected, approximately 90% appear once; the ten largest clones hold more than 0.85%. Time point: peripheral blood 6 weeks after treatment start. The starting material was PBMCs, obtained around atezolizumab (anti-PD-L1) treatment. These receptors all come from a woman of 80 years or more with urothelial cancer.

V gene TRBV2 combines with J gene TRBJ2-7; the match to TRBD2 covers 14 bases. CDR1 is SNHLY, CDR2 FYNNEI, per germline. The CDR3 is 15 amino acids. V lost 7 bases to trimming and J lost 2 bases; unmatched junction nucleotides: 4. This CDR3 is CASIEGLAGAYEQYF. For the CDR3, the DNA is TGTGCCAGCATCGAGGGACTAGCGGGGGCCTACGAGCAGTACTTC.

The chain couples TRBV5-1 to TRBJ2-2; no clear D gene. CDR1 SGHRS and CDR2 YFSETQ come from the germline V gene. Trimming cost V 0 bases and J 9 bases, with 6 bases left between them. The CDR3 runs 12 residues. CDR3: CASSLDLRELFF. The CDR3 DNA follows: TGCGCCAGCAGCTTGGATCTACGGGAGCTGTTTTTT.

The chain has TRBV5-1 and TRBJ2-1; a possible D gene is TRBD2 (7 bases). The V gene lost 4 bases and the J gene lost 7 bases, with 15 bases spanning the gap. The CDR3 spans 14 residues. In germline, CDR1 is SGHRS, CDR2 YFSETQ. The CDR3 loop reads CASSPGGVGNEQFF. CDR3 bases: TGCGCCAGCAGCCCGGGGGGCGTAGGGAATGAGCAGTTCTTC.

In this sample, this clone turned up once. V gene TRBV30 combines with J gene TRBJ1-5; maybe TRBD1 (5 bases). Germline V gives CDR1 GTSNPN, CDR2 SVGIG (reference sequence). V was pared by 0 bases and J by 11 bases, with 23 bases between. This CDR3 spans 16 amino acids. The CDR3, as DNA: TGTGCCTGGAGTGTACGGTTATTGGGGGGGATCAAGGCCCAGCATTTT. Translated: CAWSVRLLGGIKAQHF.

The genes are TRBV27 and TRBJ2-1, with no clear D. V was pared by 0 bases and J by 4 bases, with 7 bases between. The CDR3 spans 14 residues. Germline V gene data show CDR1 as MNHEY and CDR2 as SMNVEV (reference sequence). For the CDR3, the DNA is TGTGCCAGCAGTTTATCGAGCGTTTACAATGAGCAGTTCTTC. Its protein product is CASSLSSVYNEQFF.

The chain combines TRBV19 with TRBJ1-4; 8 nucleotides line up with TRBD1. The junction had 7 bases not matched to a gene; V was cut back by 8 bases and J by 8 bases. Germline values: CDR1 LNHDA, CDR2 SQIVND (reference sequence). The CDR3 length is 13 residues. CDR3 amino acids: CASSTGVGEKLFF. CDR3 coding DNA: TGTGCCAGTTCGACAGGGGTCGGGGAAAAACTGTTTTTT.

V and J are TRBV14 and TRBJ2-7; 10 bases map to TRBD2. The CDR3 runs to 14 residues. CDR1 is SGHDN, CDR2 FVKESK, per germline. The junction had 6 bases not matched to a gene; V was cut back by 3 bases and J by 7 bases. Written as DNA, the CDR3 is TGTGCCAGCAGCCAGGCCGGACTAGCGGTTGAGCAGTACTTC. Residues: CASSQAGLAVEQYF.

V and J are TRBV9 and TRBJ1-4; weak D call: TRBD1 (6 bases). V shed 4 bases and J shed 0 bases, with 16 bases lying between them. CDR1 and CDR2 (germline): SGDLS, YYNGEE. The CDR3 runs 17 residues. CDR3 DNA: TGTGCCAGCAGCTTTAATCAGGGGCCCGCAACTAATGAAAAACTGTTTTTT. This gives the protein CASSFNQGPATNEKLFF.

V is TRBV19 and J is TRBJ1-1; no clear D gene. The CDR3 has 13 amino acids. Germline V gene sequence: CDR1 LNHDA, CDR2 SQIVND (reference sequence). The V end lost 3 bases, the J end lost 1 base, and 6 bases lay between the germline ends. CDR3 bases: TGTGCCAGTAGTATCAACGGGAACACTGAAGCTTTCTTT. This codes for CASSINGNTEAFF. Drawing the rest from reference TRBV19 and TRBJ1-1, the complete variable domain is DGGITQSPKYLFRKEGQNVTLSCEQNLNHDAMYWYRQDPGQGLRLIYYSQIVNDFQKGDIAEGYSVSREKKESFPLTVTSAQKNPTAFYLCASSINGNTEAFFGQGTRLTVV.

This clone appeared a single time. The V call is TRBV7-6, the J call TRBJ2-1, with 9 positions matching TRBD2. J was trimmed by 10 bases and V by 5 bases; bases with no gene match: 12. The length of the CDR3 is 15 residues. In germline, CDR1 is SGHVS, CDR2 FNYEAQ. CDR3 DNA sequence: TGTGCCAGCAGCCCCCGCGCAGCGGGAGGTTCAGAGCAGTTCTTC. It specifies CASSPRAAGGSEQFF.

This chain joins TRBV28 and TRBJ2-5, with D hard to call. This CDR3 contains 17 residues. CDR1 is MDHEN, CDR2 SYDVKM, per germline. V gave up 1 base and J gave up 4 bases, with 19 bases separating them. The CDR3 sequence: CASSLFSVRFLSETQYF. CDR3 sequence (DNA): TGTGCCAGCAGTTTATTCTCTGTTAGATTCTTGTCAGAGACCCAGTACTTC.

V and J are TRBV27 and TRBJ1-5; tentative D call: TRBD1 (6 bases). Germline CDR1 and CDR2: MNHEY and SMNVEV (reference sequence). The CDR3 spans 16 residues. The V and J ends lost 5 bases and 2 bases respectively, with 16 bases between them. The CDR3 protein is CASSILGGGGNQPQHF. The CDR3 DNA sequence: TGTGCCAGCAGTATCCTGGGGGGGGGCGGCAATCAGCCCCAGCATTTT.

This clone was seen once. This chain joins TRBV5-1 and TRBJ1-1; no firm D call. Trimming cost V 0 bases and J 4 bases, with 13 bases left between them. The CDR3 spans 15 residues. The germline V gene encodes CDR1 SGHRS and CDR2 YFSETQ. CDR3 coding DNA: TGCGCCAGCAGCTTGGTGCTGGGTGGGAGCACTGAAGCTTTCTTT. As protein: CASSLVLGGSTEAFF.

The genes are TRBV5-1 and TRBJ2-5; no definite D call. With 1 base removed from V and 1 base from J, the gap between germline ends came to 8 bases. Looked up from germline, CDR1 is SGHRS and CDR2 is YFSETQ. The CDR3 is 14 residues long. The CDR3 DNA is TGCGCCAGCAGCTTGCGGAACAGCCAAGAGACCCAGTACTTC. Its protein is CASSLRNSQETQYF.

This clone was detected a few times. The gene calls are TRBV4-2 and TRBJ2-2; perhaps TRBD1 as D (6 bases). This CDR3 is 16 amino acids long. V shed 4 bases and J shed 3 bases, with 15 bases lying between them. Per germline, CDR1 LGHNA and CDR2 YNFKEQ. The CDR3: CASSPRSGADTGELFF. DNA of the CDR3: TGTGCCAGCAGCCCGAGGTCAGGGGCCGACACCGGGGAGCTGTTTTTT.

A single count supports this clone. The gene calls are TRBV27 and TRBJ2-7; D is unresolved. CDR1 is MNHEY and CDR2 is SMNVEV in the germline V gene (reference sequence). With 6 bases removed from V and 2 bases from J, the gap between germline ends came to 11 bases. The CDR3 spans 13 residues. The CDR3 coding sequence is TGTGCCAGCAGCCCCACGGGTGCCTACGAGCAGTACTTC. This sequence encodes CASSPTGAYEQYF.

As DNA, the CDR3 is TGCGCCAGCAGCCCTAGGGGGAGCCATCAAGAGACCCAGTACTTC. Translated, it gives CASSPRGSHQETQYF. The chain recombines TRBV5-1 with TRBJ2-5, with D possibly matching TRBD1 (6 bases). Germline V gene lookup returns CDR1 SGHRS and CDR2 YFSETQ. This CDR3 contains 15 residues. V dropped 4 bases and J dropped 2 bases, with 15 bases sitting between them.

The chain recombines TRBV10-3 with TRBJ1-2; D is unresolved. The CDR3 is made up of 13 amino acids. Germline CDR1 and CDR2: ENHRY and SYGVKD. V was shortened by 2 bases and J by 3 bases, with 7 bases between the two germline ends. CDR3 sequence (DNA): TGTGCCATCAGTGAGGATCAGGACTATGGCTACACCTTC. Protein: CAISEDQDYGYTF.

This chain joins TRBV18 and TRBJ2-7; 7 bases fit TRBD1. Germline loops: CDR1 KGHSH, CDR2 LQKENI. The junction had 5 bases not matched to a gene; V was cut back by 4 bases and J by 2 bases. This CDR3 is built from 14 residues. Written as DNA, the CDR3 is TGTGCCAGCTCACTTGGGACAGCAACCTACGAGCAGTACTTC. It translates to CASSLGTATYEQYF.

The genes are TRBV23-1 and TRBJ2-3, with D possibly TRBD1 on 7 matching bases. TRBV23-1 falls under the ORF class, with uncertain function. Between the trimmed V and J ends, which lost 9 bases and 8 bases, there was a span of 24 bases. The CDR3 extends over 15 amino acids. CDR3 in amino acids: CARFIMWQGEVTQYF. DNA for the CDR3: TGCGCCAGGTTCATTATGTGGCAGGGGGAGGTTACGCAGTATTTT.

The V and J genes are TRBV18 and TRBJ2-3; D uncertain. The V gene's germline CDR1 is KGHSH and CDR2 LQKENI. This CDR3 spans 12 amino acids. V lost 3 bases to trimming and J lost 5 bases, with 6 bases between them. In nucleotides, the CDR3 is TGTGCCAGCTCACCCCCAGGAGATACGCAGTATTTT. It translates to CASSPPGDTQYF.